The TCR beta chain under discussion was sequenced for a study of blood T cell repertoires in COVID-19. Study-level background: The samples span acute and convalescent COVID-19 from the United States, Italy and Spain.

This table comes from immunoSEQ multiplex PCR, and its TCRdb copy is limited to in-frame clones, with some not included. The sample has 200,000 to 300,000 clones; around four fifths are singletons. Looked up from germline, CDR1 is ENHRY and CDR2 is SYGVKD. CDR3 size: 15 residues. Trimming at V came to 6 bases and at J to 0 bases, leaving 4 bases not matched to a gene. The clonotype was recovered from a woman aged 60-70 years with active or convalescent COVID-19. The sample taken for sequencing was peripheral blood. The gene calls are TRBV10-3 and TRBJ2-1, with 8 bases matching TRBD2. The CDR3 DNA is TGTGCCATCAGGGAGAGCGGGAGCTCCTACAATGAGCAGTTCTTC. Protein product: CAIRESGSSYNEQFF.